The 27 T cell receptor beta chains given below trace back to one sample, sequenced in a study of immune characterization of retroperitoneal liposarcoma. TCRdb independently ran MiXCR on the PCR reads; one entry per CDR3 protein. This table has some 20,000 distinct CDR3 sequences, 35% to 40% appearing once. Material: blood. The origin of the receptors is a male donor with retroperitoneal liposarcoma.

This chain uses TRBV4-3 with TRBJ1-1; D not certain. Trimming removed 4 bases at V and 1 base at J, with 7 bases between. This CDR3 spans 13 amino acids. CDR1 LGHNA and CDR2 YSLEER come from the germline V gene. DNA of the CDR3: TGCGCCAGCAGCCGCGACGCGAACACTGAAGCTTTCTTT. This sequence encodes CASSRDANTEAFF.

The rearrangement joins TRBV6-1 to TRBJ2-1; D is uncertain. TRBJ2-7 explains the end of the DNA better; the J call may be wrong. The CDR3 has 12 amino acids. CDR1 and CDR2 from the germline V gene are MNHNS and SASEGT. The CDR3 coding sequence is TGTGCCAGCAGTGAACCCGGGCACGAGCAGTACTTC. Its protein product is CASSEPGHEQYF.

On this clonotype: This may stem from a read error, because a much larger clone lies one nucleotide away. The V call is TRBV6-4, the J call TRBJ2-3; 7 nucleotides line up with TRBD1. This CDR3 region has 16 residues. With 4 bases clipped from V and 1 base from J, the junction kept 8 bases outside the gene matches. Germline V gives CDR1 MRHNA, CDR2 SNTAGT. The CDR3 protein is CASSVGRGRGTDTQYF. For the CDR3, the DNA is TGTGCCAGCAGTGTCGGCAGGGGGAGAGGCACAGATACGCAGTATTTT.

This clonotype has just a few counts. The chain carries TRBV6-1 and TRBJ2-2, with D possibly TRBD1 on 5 matching bases. Germline CDR1 is MNHNS and CDR2 is SASEGT. This CDR3 region has 15 residues. The ends were cut back, 10 bases at V and 4 bases at J, with 19 bases in the middle. As DNA, the CDR3 is TGTGCCACCAGGACGATGTGGGGCAGCACCGGGGAGCTGTTTTTT. It codes for CATRTMWGSTGELFF.

V gene TRBV5-3 combines with J gene TRBJ2-1; 8 bases match TRBD1. TRBV5-3 is annotated as an ORF whose role is uncertain. J gave up 8 bases and V 3 bases, and 16 bases lay outside the gene matches. The CDR3 has 17 residues. The CDR3 loop is CARSWGDPTGDRYEQFF. CDR3 DNA: TGTGCCAGAAGCTGGGGGGACCCGACAGGGGATAGGTATGAGCAGTTCTTC.

This clonotype has more than one count but fewer than ten. V gene TRBV6-8 combines with J gene TRBJ2-1; TRBD1 aligns across 8 bases. The J call may be mistaken, given a closer DNA end match to TRBJ2-7. Per the germline V gene, CDR1 is MNHGY and CDR2 is SAAAGT. This CDR3 has 16 amino acids. CDR3 nucleotides: TGTGCCAGCAGTTATTTTCCGACAGGGGTCTCTCACGAGCAGTACTTC. This sequence encodes CASSYFPTGVSHEQYF.

About this clonotype: This CDR3 fails to terminate in the conserved phenylalanine or tryptophan, so it likely reflects a read error. The chain recombines TRBV27 with TRBJ2-7, with TRBD2 as a possible D gene (5 bases). CDR3 length: 13 amino acids. The V end was cut by 6 bases, the J end by 5 bases, with 14 bases between. Germline V gene sequence: CDR1 MNHEY, CDR2 SMNVEV (reference sequence). The CDR3 DNA reads TGTGCCAGCAGCCGGGGTCGCCGGGACGAGCAGTACTGC. Protein sequence: CASSRGRRDEQYC.

The chain recombines TRBV6-1 with TRBJ2-7, with D unclear. Germline V gene lookup returns CDR1 MNHNS and CDR2 SASEGT. This CDR3 spans 14 amino acids. The V end was cut by 1 base, the J end by 6 bases, with 13 bases between. The CDR3 spells CASSEGQETLEQYV. CDR3 nucleotides: TGTGCCAGCAGTGAAGGGCAGGAGACCCTCGAGCAGTACGTC.

The chain carries TRBV6-1 and TRBJ1-2; the D gene is possibly TRBD1 (5 bases). The CDR3 runs to 13 residues. Trimming shortened V by 3 bases and J by 2 bases, and 7 bases separated the two germline ends. Germline assignment: CDR1 MNHNS and CDR2 SASEGT. The CDR3 DNA reads as TGTGCCAGCAGTGAGAGACAGAACTATGGCTACACCTTC. This encodes CASSERQNYGYTF.

The chain links TRBV7-2 to TRBJ2-1, with 7 positions matching TRBD1. The J call may be in error: the DNA end matches TRBJ2-7 better. The CDR3 runs to 14 residues. Germline lookup yields CDR1 SGHTA and CDR2 FQGNSA. The CDR3: CASSLGQGYNEQYF. CDR3 nucleotides: TGTGCCAGCAGCTTAGGACAGGGATACAATGAGCAGTACTTC.

This clonotype was detected a few times. V usage is TRBV6-1 and J usage is TRBJ2-2; the D gene could be TRBD1 or TRBD2 (5 bases each). The V end was cut by 2 bases, the J end by 6 bases, with 16 bases between. The CDR3 covers 16 residues. The V gene's germline CDR1 is MNHNS and CDR2 SASEGT. The CDR3 region has the DNA TGTGCCAGCAGTGAAAGAACAGGTGGAGGACCCGGGGAGCTGTTTTTT. It encodes CASSERTGGGPGELFF.

V is TRBV6-1 and J is TRBJ1-1; D is unclear. V lost 2 bases to trimming and J lost 3 bases, with 13 bases between them. The CDR3 has 15 residues. Germline CDR1 is MNHNS and CDR2 is SASEGT. For the CDR3, the DNA is TGTGCCAGCAGTGAATGGGTTCGAGCAGACACTGAAGCTTTCTTT. It encodes CASSEWVRADTEAFF.

This clonotype came up many times. The genes are TRBV7-8 and TRBJ1-1, with TRBD1 matching over 8 bases. With V trimmed by 3 bases and J by 0 bases, 6 bases remained unmatched. CDR1 is SGHVS, CDR2 FQNEAQ, per germline. There are 16 residues in the CDR3. CDR3 DNA: TGTGCCAGCAGCTTCAGGACAGGGCTTATGAACACTGAAGCTTTCTTT. This encodes CASSFRTGLMNTEAFF.

This clonotype was observed many times. The chain is built from TRBV6-2 or TRBV6-3 and TRBJ2-5, with D possibly TRBD2 on 6 matching bases. Trimming removed 8 bases at V and 4 bases at J, with 14 bases between. Germline assignment: CDR1 MNHEY and CDR2 SVGEGT. The CDR3 is 13 residues long. The CDR3 loop is CASRTGDIETQYF. The CDR3 coding sequence is TGTGCCAGCCGGACGGGAGACATAGAGACCCAGTACTTC.

This clonotype is classed as medium-sized. The chain employs TRBV6-1 and TRBJ2-1, with D perhaps assigned TRBD1 or TRBD2 (5 bases each). Trimming removed 1 base at V and 8 bases at J, with 9 bases between. CDR1 is MNHNS and CDR2 is SASEGT in the germline V gene. The CDR3 length is 13 residues. The CDR3 nucleotides are TGTGCCAGCAGTGAAGTCAGAGGGGATGAGCAGTTCTTC. Protein product: CASSEVRGDEQFF.

The J gene is TRBJ2-2, the V gene TRBV27, with D unclear. The length of the CDR3 is 12 residues. Looked up from germline, CDR1 is MNHEY and CDR2 is SMNVEV (reference sequence). The ends were cut back, 5 bases at V and 2 bases at J, with 3 bases in the middle. For the CDR3, the DNA is TGTGCCAGCAGTCAAAACACCGGGGAGCTGTTTTTT. Translation: CASSQNTGELFF.

This clonotype occurred once. The chain carries TRBV6-8 and TRBJ1-1, with 8 bases fitting TRBD1. The trim removed 6 bases at V and 1 base at J, leaving 4 bases unmatched. This CDR3 is built from 14 residues. From germline, CDR1 is MNHGY and CDR2 SAAAGT. The DNA of the CDR3 is TGTGCCAGCAGGACGGGACAGGCGAACACTGAAGCTTTCTTT. Translating it yields CASRTGQANTEAFF.

This clonotype was seen more than once but under ten times. The V call is TRBV6-1, the J call TRBJ1-2; D not resolved. V was trimmed by 4 bases and J by 7 bases, leaving 13 bases between them. Germline V gene lookup returns CDR1 MNHNS and CDR2 SASEGT. The CDR3 is made up of 13 amino acids. CDR3 sequence: CASSARGVSGYTF. DNA of the CDR3: TGTGCCAGCAGTGCCCGCGGGGTATCTGGCTACACCTTC.

By share of the sample, this clonotype is medium-sized. CDR3 DNA sequence: TGTGCCAGCACCCTGAGCGGATTGGAGACCCAGTTCTTC. This sequence encodes CASTLSGLETQFF. The chain recombines TRBV12-3 or TRBV12-4 with TRBJ2-1; the D gene is possibly TRBD2 (5 bases). Trimming shortened V by 7 bases and J by 13 bases, and 20 bases separated the two germline ends. The CDR3 length is 13 residues.

This clonotype was detected ten times or more. This rearrangement joins TRBV7-3 to TRBJ2-5, with D perhaps matching TRBD1 (5 bases). The CDR3 is 13 amino acids. The V gene lost 3 bases and the J gene lost 5 bases, with 10 bases spanning the gap. Germline V gene lookup returns CDR1 SGHTA and CDR2 FQGTGA. CDR3: CASSFQGSETQYF. The CDR3 DNA sequence: TGTGCCAGCAGCTTTCAGGGAAGTGAGACCCAGTACTTC.

This clonotype was observed a few times. V and J are TRBV12-3 or TRBV12-4 and TRBJ2-5; D is unclear. V was trimmed by 7 bases and J by 6 bases, leaving 18 bases between them. This CDR3 region has 14 residues. The CDR3 loop reads CASTTADGAQTQYF. DNA for the CDR3: TGTGCCAGCACCACGGCGGACGGCGCACAGACCCAGTACTTC.

The V and J genes are TRBV6-2 or TRBV6-3 and TRBJ2-1, with D tentatively TRBD1 (8 bases). There are 14 residues in the CDR3. With 6 bases removed from V and 8 bases from J, the gap between germline ends came to 17 bases. Germline CDR1 is MNHEY and CDR2 is SVGEGT. The CDR3 coding sequence is TGTGCCAGCAGAACAGGGGGGGTATTGGATGAGCAGTTCTTC. This encodes CASRTGGVLDEQFF.

This clonotype was picked up many times. The chain carries TRBV7-2 and TRBJ2-1, with 7 bases identical to TRBD1. Matching the DNA end better, TRBJ2-7 makes the J call doubtful. The CDR3 sequence is 16 residues long. The germline V gene has CDR1 SGHTA and CDR2 FQGNSA. The CDR3 region is CASSFSTGQKAYEQYF. The DNA of the CDR3 is TGTGCCAGCAGCTTTAGCACGGGACAGAAGGCCTACGAGCAGTACTTC.

This clonotype was counted at least ten times. V is TRBV6-1 and J is TRBJ2-6; D is unclear. Germline loops: CDR1 MNHNS, CDR2 SASEGT. The CDR3 runs to 15 residues. V lost 1 base, J lost 3 bases, and 7 bases lay in between. For the CDR3, the DNA is TGTGCCAGCAGTGAAGAAGGGTATGGGGCCAACGTCCTGACTTTC. It encodes CASSEEGYGANVLTF.

This clonotype is classed as medium-sized (0.01 to 0.1%). The rearrangement links TRBV11-3 to TRBJ2-7, with D tentatively TRBD1 (6 bases). V was trimmed by 6 bases and J by 3 bases, leaving 15 bases between them. CDR3 length: 14 residues. Per germline, CDR1 SGHNT and CDR2 YENEEA. CDR3 protein: CASSPRGSDYEQYF. The CDR3 coding sequence is TGTGCCAGCAGTCCCAGGGGCAGTGACTACGAGCAGTACTTC.

The chain joins TRBV6-4 to TRBJ2-1; 10 bases agree with TRBD2. The length of the CDR3 is 15 residues. CDR1 is MRHNA and CDR2 is SNTAGT in the germline V gene. With V trimmed by 3 bases and J by 9 bases, 8 bases remained unmatched. The CDR3, as DNA: TGTGCCAGCAGTGAGCTAGCGGGAGCCGTCGGTGAGCAGTTCTTC. This gives the protein CASSELAGAVGEQFF.

V and J are TRBV12-3 or TRBV12-4 and TRBJ2-5, with 7 bases fitting TRBD2. The J call may be wrong; the DNA end is better matched by TRBJ2-1. This CDR3 is built from 15 residues. The CDR3 loop is CASSFALAEQETQFF. The CDR3 DNA sequence: TGTGCCAGCAGTTTTGCCCTAGCGGAACAAGAGACCCAGTTCTTC.